The 10 T cell receptor beta chains presented below share a single source sample, sequenced in a study of cytomegalovirus exposure and HLA in healthy donors. With 60 Vbeta and 13 Jbeta primers, the PCR was carried out. The assay was immunoSEQ multiplex PCR, and TCRdb's table has in-frame clones only and misses some. Among about 57,000 clones listed, about 80% were seen once. Source material: PBMCs. The receptors stem from a man aged 25-40 years in good health and CMV-seronegative.

This chain uses TRBV5-1 with TRBJ2-1, with TRBD2 matching over 11 bases. The CDR3 contains 18 residues. With V trimmed by 2 bases and J by 0 bases, 7 bases remained unmatched. The germline V gene encodes CDR1 SGHRS and CDR2 YFSETQ. The CDR3 DNA follows: TGCGCCAGCAGCTTTGGACTAGCGGGTGCCCTCTCCTACAATGAGCAGTTCTTC. This codes for CASSFGLAGALSYNEQFF.

V and J are TRBV19 and TRBJ2-1, with 7 nucleotides matching TRBD2. Trimming removed 3 bases from V and 7 bases from J; junction bases left unmatched: 9. The CDR3 has 15 residues. Germline CDR1 and CDR2: LNHDA and SQIVND (reference sequence). CDR3 amino acids: CASSIVGLSINEQFF. Written as DNA, the CDR3 is TGTGCCAGTAGTATTGTGGGACTATCCATAAATGAGCAGTTCTTC.

The chain has TRBV9 and TRBJ2-3; 15 bases fit TRBD2. CDR1 is SGDLS and CDR2 is YYNGEE in the germline V gene. The CDR3 extends over 17 amino acids. Trimming took 3 bases from V and 4 from J; bases not matched to a gene: 6. The CDR3 sequence is CASSAGTSGGRADTQYF. In DNA, the CDR3 is TGTGCCAGCAGCGCCGGGACTAGCGGGGGGAGGGCAGATACGCAGTATTTT.

The genes are TRBV7-2 and TRBJ1-1; D ambiguous. V was shortened by 0 bases and J by 1 base, with 6 bases between the two germline ends. Germline V lookup: CDR1 SGHTA, CDR2 FQGNSA. The CDR3 has 14 amino acids. As DNA, the CDR3 is TGTGCCAGCAGCTTAGCGATGGCGAACACTGAAGCTTTCTTT. Its protein is CASSLAMANTEAFF.

The J gene is TRBJ2-7, the V gene TRBV7-9; TRBD1 agrees at 8 bases. The germline gives CDR1 SEHNR, CDR2 FQNEAQ (reference sequence). J was trimmed by 8 bases and V by 6 bases; bases with no gene match: 6. The CDR3 has 12 amino acids. CDR3 in amino acids: CASRSGQGKQYF. CDR3 sequence (DNA): TGTGCCAGCAGATCTGGACAGGGCAAGCAGTACTTC. Supplemented by reference TRBV7-9 and TRBJ2-7, the full variable domain reads DTGVSQNPRHKITKRGQNVTFRCDPISEHNRLYWYRQTLGQGPEFLTYFQNEAQLEKSRLLSDRFSAERPKGSFSTLEIQRTEQGDSAMYLCASRSGQGKQYFGPGTRLTVT.

This clone was recorded a few times. The chain employs TRBV2 and TRBJ1-1, with D maybe TRBD1 (6 bases). The germline gives CDR1 SNHLY, CDR2 FYNNEI. The CDR3 runs to 14 residues. V was clipped by 2 bases and J by 3 bases, with 10 bases between them. CDR3 residues: CASSERTVYTEAFF. The CDR3 bases are TGTGCCAGCAGTGAACGGACAGTTTACACTGAAGCTTTCTTT.

Only a few counts were recorded for this clone. This chain uses TRBV10-3 with TRBJ2-7; 8 bases are a match to TRBD2. Germline V gene lookup returns CDR1 ENHRY and CDR2 SYGVKD. J was trimmed by 6 bases and V by 8 bases; bases with no gene match: 9. This CDR3 region has 13 residues. The CDR3 here is CAIGAGDSAEQYF. The DNA of the CDR3 is TGTGCCATCGGAGCGGGAGATTCTGCCGAGCAGTACTTC.

V gene TRBV27 combines with J gene TRBJ2-7; tentatively, D is TRBD2 (7 bases). Germline values: CDR1 MNHEY, CDR2 SMNVEV (reference sequence). The CDR3 spans 16 residues. V lost 8 bases to trimming and J lost 5 bases, with 25 bases between them. CDR3 loop: CASGPLPGGRFNEQYF. The CDR3 DNA reads as TGTGCCAGCGGGCCCCTCCCCGGGGGGCGCTTCAACGAGCAGTACTTC.

CDR3 sequence reads: CASDRDRSNQPQHF. The CDR3 nucleotides are TGTGCCAGTGATCGAGACAGGAGTAATCAGCCCCAGCATTTT. V gene TRBV19 combines with J gene TRBJ1-5, with D perhaps matching TRBD1 (6 bases). The length of the CDR3 is 14 residues. Germline CDR1 is LNHDA and CDR2 is SQIVND (reference sequence). The ends were cut back, 8 bases at V and 4 bases at J, with 15 bases in the middle.

J is TRBJ2-1 and V is TRBV5-4; 9 nucleotides align to TRBD2. The germline gives CDR1 SGHNT, CDR2 YYREEE (reference sequence). With 4 bases clipped from V and 6 bases from J, the junction kept 11 bases outside the gene matches. CDR3 length equals 16 residues. This CDR3 reads CASSPRTRGGLNEQFF. The DNA of the CDR3 is TGTGCCAGCAGCCCCCGAACGCGGGGGGGACTCAATGAGCAGTTCTTC.